This T cell receptor beta chain was retrieved from a study of blood T cell repertoires in COVID-19. Study-wide context: Acute-phase and convalescent COVID-19 samples originated in the United States, Italy and Spain. Nucleic acid was either cDNA or gDNA, and it came from T cells, B-cell-depleted T cells, or PBMCs.

Sequencing used immunoSEQ multiplex PCR; TCRdb keeps in-frame clones, though not all of them. This sample has roughly 190,000 clones, with approximately 90% found just once. Looked up from germline, CDR1 is MNHEY and CDR2 is SMNVEV (reference sequence). The J segment lost 8 bases and the V segment lost 5 bases, leaving 12 bases of the junction unmatched. The CDR3 spans 16 residues. The sequencing input was peripheral blood. The source is a man in his 60s with active or convalescent COVID-19. The chain is built from TRBV27 and TRBJ1-6; 7 nucleotides match TRBD1. The CDR3 is CASSHLSGTDHSPLHF. The DNA of the CDR3 is TGTGCCAGCAGTCACCTATCCGGGACAGACCATTCACCCCTCCACTTT.